The 26 T cell receptor beta chains given below trace back to one sample, sequenced in a study of beta chain features in type 1 diabetes. The authors reverse transcribed all of the isolated RNA, so sequencing captured expressed TCRB transcripts. Measured with immunoSEQ multiplex PCR; TCRdb has only the in-frame clones, and not every one. The sample holds 620,000 or so clones, less than 20% seen once. Input material: naive CD4+ T cells from blood. Every receptor here comes from a man between 18 and 29 years old in good health.

The chain recombines TRBV6-4 with TRBJ2-2, with D unresolved. This CDR3 is built from 16 residues. Between the trimmed V and J ends, which lost 2 bases and 11 bases, there was a span of 21 bases. The germline V gene has CDR1 MRHNA and CDR2 SNTAGT. CDR3 in amino acids: CASSDRLTWEAEELFF. The DNA of the CDR3 is TGTGCCAGCAGTGACCGCCTGACTTGGGAAGCCGAAGAGCTGTTTTTT.

A few counts support this clone. The J gene is TRBJ2-7, the V gene TRBV28; D gene uncertain. The germline V and J ends were trimmed by 8 bases and 3 bases, with 11 bases remaining between them. Germline V lookup: CDR1 MDHEN, CDR2 SYDVKM. This CDR3 has 12 amino acids. The CDR3 DNA reads as TGTGCCAGCGCTTACACAAACTACGAGCAGTACTTC. Protein: CASAYTNYEQYF.

This clone was detected only a few times. The chain joins TRBV7-9 to TRBJ1-2; 8 bases agree with TRBD1. The CDR3 spans 13 residues. J lost 6 bases, V lost 5 bases, and 5 bases had no gene match. Per the germline V gene, CDR1 is SEHNR and CDR2 is FQNEAQ (reference sequence). CDR3 in DNA: TGTGCCAGCAGCGATAGACAGGGGAATGGCTACACCTTC. Translation gives CASSDRQGNGYTF.

The chain carries TRBV5-1 and TRBJ1-1; TRBD1 might be the D (5 bases). Per germline, CDR1 SGHRS and CDR2 YFSETQ. The CDR3 totals 12 residues. Trimming shortened V by 3 bases and J by 6 bases, and 9 bases separated the two germline ends. CDR3 bases: TGCGCCAGCAGCTCCAAGGGGTCTGAAGCTTTCTTT. It yields the protein CASSSKGSEAFF.

This clone came up a few times. V and J are TRBV5-1 and TRBJ2-5, with unresolved D. CDR3 length: 10 amino acids. Between the trimmed V and J ends, which lost 6 bases and 4 bases, there was a span of 4 bases. In germline, CDR1 is SGHRS, CDR2 YFSETQ. CDR3 in amino acids: CASKGETQYF. The CDR3 bases are TGCGCCAGCAAGGGAGAGACCCAGTACTTC.

In its sample, this clone was seen a few times. This chain joins TRBV4-1 and TRBJ2-6, with D hard to call. The V gene's germline CDR1 is MGHRA and CDR2 YSYEKL. This CDR3 is built from 15 residues. V dropped 1 base and J dropped 1 base, with 5 bases sitting between them. This CDR3 reads CASSQVTSGANVLTF. The CDR3 nucleotides read TGCGCCAGCAGCCAAGTGACGTCTGGGGCCAACGTCCTGACTTTC.

The gene calls are TRBV5-6 and TRBJ2-6; 7 bases agree with TRBD1. Trimming at V came to 4 bases and at J to 3 bases, leaving 4 bases not matched to a gene. From germline, CDR1 is SGHDT and CDR2 YYEEEE. The CDR3 covers 15 residues. CDR3 DNA: TGTGCCAGCAGCATAAGGGGGCTTGGGGCCAACGTCCTGACTTTC. Amino acids: CASSIRGLGANVLTF.

This clone was seen a few times. The J gene is TRBJ1-2, the V gene TRBV19, with TRBD1 as a possible D gene (5 bases). The CDR3 contains 15 residues. Germline CDR1 is LNHDA and CDR2 is SQIVND (reference sequence). The germline V and J ends were trimmed by 7 bases and 5 bases, with 20 bases remaining between them. In DNA, the CDR3 is TGTGCCAGTAAGTGGCCGGGGGGAGACCAGTATGGCTACACCTTC. It translates to CASKWPGGDQYGYTF.

The rearrangement joins TRBV11-1 to TRBJ2-3, with D tentatively TRBD1 (6 bases). The CDR3 is made up of 15 amino acids. Trimming left V 3 bases short and J 3 bases short, with 13 bases between. Germline CDR1 SGHAT, CDR2 FQDESV (reference sequence). This chain's CDR3 is CASSLMGAWTDTQYF. The CDR3 DNA sequence: TGTGCCAGCAGCTTGATGGGGGCATGGACAGATACGCAGTATTTT. The whole variable domain, filled in from reference TRBV11-1 and TRBJ2-3, reads EAEVAQSPRYKITEKSQAVAFWCDPISGHATLYWYRQILGQGPELLVQFQDESVVDDSQLPKDRFSAERLKGVDSTLKIQPAELGDSAMYLCASSLMGAWTDTQYFGPGTRLTVL.

The V and J genes are TRBV9 and TRBJ2-7; 10 bases map to TRBD1. The CDR3 is 17 residues long. J gave up 1 base and V 0 bases, and 7 bases lay outside the gene matches. The germline V gene encodes CDR1 SGDLS and CDR2 YYNGEE. CDR3 bases: TGTGCCAGCAGCGTAGGTTCCGGGACAGGGGTTTCCTACGAGCAGTACTTC. This sequence encodes CASSVGSGTGVSYEQYF.

For this clone: One end of the junction varies from germline; a read error may be responsible. The chain carries TRBV5-6 and TRBJ2-7; D is unclear. Germline V gene data show CDR1 as SGHDT and CDR2 as YYEEEE. CDR3 size: 11 residues. The CDR3 nucleotides read TGTGCCAGCAGCTTGAGGGCAGGTGCTACCTTC. This translates into CASSLRAGATF.

The J gene is TRBJ2-1, the V gene TRBV28, with no clear D. This CDR3 is 12 amino acids long. With 5 bases removed from V and 5 bases from J, the gap between germline ends came to 7 bases. Germline CDR1 MDHEN, CDR2 SYDVKM. As DNA, the CDR3 is TGTGCCAGCAGTCCTTTTAACAATGAGCAGTTCTTC. This encodes CASSPFNNEQFF.

This clone came up a few times. The chain links TRBV25-1 to TRBJ2-7; a possible D gene is TRBD1 (7 bases). V lost 6 bases to trimming and J lost 6 bases, with 18 bases between them. The CDR3 runs to 14 residues. Germline V gives CDR1 MGHDK, CDR2 SYGVNS. CDR3 loop: CASSLPGRGVEQYF. The DNA of the CDR3 is TGTGCCAGCAGCCTTCCCGGCAGGGGGGTCGAGCAGTACTTC.

This clone appeared a few times. The chain joins TRBV30 to TRBJ1-5; 7 bases map to TRBD1. Unmatched junction bases numbered 10, after V lost 4 bases and J lost 4 bases. CDR3 length: 15 residues. Per the germline V gene, CDR1 is GTSNPN and CDR2 is SVGIG (reference sequence). CDR3 residues: CAWTPRGTENQPQHF. The DNA of the CDR3 is TGTGCCTGGACCCCTAGGGGGACAGAGAATCAGCCCCAGCATTTT. Together with reference TRBV30 and TRBJ1-5, the CDR3 gives the full variable domain: SQTIHQWPATLVQPVGSPLSLECTVEGTSNPNLYWYRQAAGRGLQLLFYSVGIGQISSEVPQNLSASRPQDRQFILSSKKLLLSDSGFYLCAWTPRGTENQPQHFGDGTRLSIL.

This clone was seen more than once but under ten times. This chain uses TRBV7-6 with TRBJ2-5; D gene ambiguous. Matching the DNA end better, TRBJ2-7 makes the J call doubtful. The CDR3 runs 14 residues. From germline, CDR1 is SGHVS and CDR2 FNYEAQ. The CDR3 DNA reads as TGTGCCAGCAGCCCTAATAGGGTTCCCTACGAGCAGTACTTC. Residues: CASSPNRVPYEQYF.

This sequence joins TRBV25-1 and TRBJ2-5; 8 nucleotides align to TRBD2. The ends lost 3 bases at V and 5 bases at J; junction bases unmatched: 8. Germline values: CDR1 MGHDK, CDR2 SYGVNS. The CDR3 is 15 amino acids. The CDR3 is CASSEGSGSWETQYF. Here the CDR3 DNA reads TGTGCCAGCAGTGAGGGGAGCGGGAGCTGGGAGACCCAGTACTTC.

The genes are TRBV6-5 and TRBJ1-1; D uncertain. There are 13 residues in the CDR3. The V gene's germline CDR1 is MNHEY and CDR2 SVGAGI. Deletions cut 5 bases from V and 1 base from J, with 8 bases between. DNA for the CDR3: TGTGCCAGCAGTCCAGGACGGAACACTGAAGCTTTCTTT. This codes for CASSPGRNTEAFF.

This clone has more than one count but fewer than ten. Within the sample, other DNA sequences also encode this same CDR3. The chain recombines TRBV5-1 with TRBJ2-2, with unresolved D. CDR1 SGHRS and CDR2 YFSETQ come from the germline V gene. With 0 bases removed from V and 0 bases from J, the gap between germline ends came to 3 bases. The CDR3 consists of 14 residues. CDR3 loop: CASSLVANTGELFF. The CDR3 DNA sequence: TGCGCCAGCAGCTTGGTGGCGAACACCGGGGAGCTGTTTTTT.

This chain connects TRBV4-3 to TRBJ1-1; D might be TRBD1 (6 bases). The germline V and J ends were trimmed by 0 bases and 3 bases, with 11 bases remaining between them. Germline CDR1 is LGHNA and CDR2 is YSLEER. The CDR3 spans 15 residues. The CDR3 here is CASSQEPGADTEAFF. CDR3 nucleotides: TGCGCCAGCAGCCAAGAGCCGGGGGCGGACACTGAAGCTTTCTTT.

V usage is TRBV18 and J usage is TRBJ2-7; TRBD2 matches at 10 bases. The CDR3 length is 17 residues. From germline, CDR1 is KGHSH and CDR2 LQKENI. Losses at the gene ends were 6 bases for V and 0 bases for J; bases not matched to a gene: 11. DNA of the CDR3: TGTGCCAGCTCCCCAATAGCGGGAGGTCGGAGCTCCTACGAGCAGTACTTC. It specifies CASSPIAGGRSSYEQYF. Full variable domain (missing parts from reference TRBV18 and TRBJ2-7): NAGVMQNPRHLVRRRGQEARLRCSPMKGHSHVYWYRQLPEEGLKFMVYLQKENIIDESGMPKERFSAEFPKEGPSILRIQQVVRGDSAAYFCASSPIAGGRSSYEQYFGPGTRLTVT.

This clone was seen more than once but under ten times. The chain combines TRBV4-2 with TRBJ2-3; 7 positions agree with TRBD2. Looked up from germline, CDR1 is LGHNA and CDR2 is YNFKEQ. Germline trimming cut 1 base from V and 7 bases from J; bases unmatched to any gene: 11. CDR3 length: 16 amino acids. CDR3 bases: TGTGCCAGCAGCCAAGTAGGGGCTAGCGGAATTTATACGCAGTATTTT. It is translated as CASSQVGASGIYTQYF.

This clone was seen only a few times. The chain carries TRBV5-4 and TRBJ2-7, with D possibly being TRBD1 or TRBD2 (6 bases each). Germline values: CDR1 SGHNT, CDR2 YYREEE (reference sequence). The CDR3 consists of 13 residues. V lost 1 base, J lost 7 bases, and 12 bases lay in between. The CDR3 spells CASSLWGAGEQYF. CDR3 bases: TGTGCCAGCAGCTTGTGGGGGGCCGGAGAGCAGTACTTC.

This clone occurred a few times. The V call is TRBV7-6, the J call TRBJ2-1; 10 bases are a match to TRBD2. The CDR3 extends over 17 amino acids. Germline-derived CDR1 and CDR2 are SGHVS and FNYEAQ. V was pared by 0 bases and J by 3 bases, with 5 bases of the junction left unmatched. The CDR3 protein is CASSLAAGLAVYNEQFF. As DNA, the CDR3 is TGTGCCAGCAGCTTAGCCGCAGGACTAGCGGTCTACAATGAGCAGTTCTTC.

This clone appeared a few times. The V and J genes are TRBV7-9 and TRBJ2-1; 14 bases agree with TRBD2. Germline V gives CDR1 SEHNR, CDR2 FQNEAQ (reference sequence). This CDR3 spans 18 amino acids. Unmatched junction bases numbered 8, after V lost 0 bases and J lost 7 bases. The CDR3: CASSLAYRTSGRWNEQFF. The CDR3 DNA reads TGTGCCAGCAGCTTAGCTTACAGGACTAGCGGGAGGTGGAATGAGCAGTTCTTC. The entire variable domain, with the rest obtained from reference TRBV7-9 and TRBJ2-1, is as follows: DTGVSQNPRHKITKRGQNVTFRCDPISEHNRLYWYRQTLGQGPEFLTYFQNEAQLEKSRLLSDRFSAERPKGSFSTLEIQRTEQGDSAMYLCASSLAYRTSGRWNEQFFGPGTRLTVL.

This chain connects TRBV4-3 to TRBJ1-5; 8 bases line up with TRBD1. The CDR3 is 20 amino acids. Trimming at V came to 1 base and at J to 2 bases, leaving 16 bases not matched to a gene. Germline V gene sequence: CDR1 LGHNA, CDR2 YSLEER. The CDR3 DNA reads TGCGCCAGCAGCCAAGTGTTAAGTAGGGGACAGGTGAAAGGCAATCAGCCCCAGCATTTT. It is translated as CASSQVLSRGQVKGNQPQHF.

This chain uses TRBV19 with TRBJ2-5, with 7 positions matching TRBD2. Germline CDR1 and CDR2: LNHDA and SQIVND (reference sequence). The V gene end was trimmed by 7 bases and the J gene end by 4 bases; junction bases not matched to a gene: 6. The CDR3 totals 13 residues. CDR3: CASTAGVRETQYF. As DNA, the CDR3 is TGTGCCAGTACCGCGGGAGTACGAGAGACCCAGTACTTC.